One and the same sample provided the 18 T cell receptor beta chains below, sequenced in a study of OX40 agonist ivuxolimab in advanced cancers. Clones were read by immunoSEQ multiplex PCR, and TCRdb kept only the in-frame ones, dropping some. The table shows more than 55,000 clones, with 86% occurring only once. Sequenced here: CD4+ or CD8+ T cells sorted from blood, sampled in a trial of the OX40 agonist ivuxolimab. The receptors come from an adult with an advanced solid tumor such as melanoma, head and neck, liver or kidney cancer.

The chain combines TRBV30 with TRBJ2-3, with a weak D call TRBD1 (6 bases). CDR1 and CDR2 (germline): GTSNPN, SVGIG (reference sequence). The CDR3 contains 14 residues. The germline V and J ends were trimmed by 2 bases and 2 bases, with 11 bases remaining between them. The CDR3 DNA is TGTGCCTGGAGTCAAACAGGGATCACAGATACGCAGTATTTT. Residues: CAWSQTGITDTQYF.

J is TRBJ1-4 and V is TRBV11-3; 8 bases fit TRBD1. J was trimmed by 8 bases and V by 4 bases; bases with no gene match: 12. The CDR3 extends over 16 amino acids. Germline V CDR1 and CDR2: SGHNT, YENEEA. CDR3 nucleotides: TGTGCCAGCAGCTCCCGGGACAGGAGGGAGAGAGAAAAACTGTTTTTT. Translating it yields CASSSRDRREREKLFF.

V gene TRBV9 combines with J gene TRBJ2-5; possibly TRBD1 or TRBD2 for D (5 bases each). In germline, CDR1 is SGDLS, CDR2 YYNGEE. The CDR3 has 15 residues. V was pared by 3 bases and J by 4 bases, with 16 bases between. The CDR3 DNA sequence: TGTGCCAGCAGCGCGGCGCCGGGAAGGGGAGAGACCCAGTACTTC. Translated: CASSAAPGRGETQYF.

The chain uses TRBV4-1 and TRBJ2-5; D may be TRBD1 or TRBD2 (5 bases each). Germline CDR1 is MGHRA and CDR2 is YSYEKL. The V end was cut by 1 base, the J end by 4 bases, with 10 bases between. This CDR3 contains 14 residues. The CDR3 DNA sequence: TGCGCCAGCAGCCAAGGAGGGGCGCCAGAGACCCAGTACTTC. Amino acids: CASSQGGAPETQYF.

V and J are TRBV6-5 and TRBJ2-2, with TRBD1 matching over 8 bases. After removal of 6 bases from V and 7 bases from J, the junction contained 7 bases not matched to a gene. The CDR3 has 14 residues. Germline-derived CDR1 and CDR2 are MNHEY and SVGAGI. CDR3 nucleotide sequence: TGTGCCAGCAGACCACAGGGGGAGGACGGGGAGCTGTTTTTT. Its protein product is CASRPQGEDGELFF.

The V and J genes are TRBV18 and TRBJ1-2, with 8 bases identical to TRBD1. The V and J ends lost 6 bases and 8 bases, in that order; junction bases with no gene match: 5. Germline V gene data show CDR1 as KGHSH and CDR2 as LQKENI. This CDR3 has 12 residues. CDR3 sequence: CASSGQENGYTF. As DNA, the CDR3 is TGTGCCAGCTCGGGACAGGAGAACGGCTACACCTTC.

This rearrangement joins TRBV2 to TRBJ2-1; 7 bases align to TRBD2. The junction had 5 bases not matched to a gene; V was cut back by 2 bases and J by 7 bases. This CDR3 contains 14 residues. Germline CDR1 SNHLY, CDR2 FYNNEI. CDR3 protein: CASSEKASGNEQFF. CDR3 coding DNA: TGTGCCAGCAGTGAAAAGGCTAGCGGTAATGAGCAGTTCTTC.

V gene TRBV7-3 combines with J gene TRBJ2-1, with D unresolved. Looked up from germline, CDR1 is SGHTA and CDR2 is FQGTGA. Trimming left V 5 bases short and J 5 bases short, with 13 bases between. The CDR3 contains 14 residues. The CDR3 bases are TGTGCCAGCAGCCCTACGGACCGCCACAATGAGCAGTTCTTC. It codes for CASSPTDRHNEQFF.

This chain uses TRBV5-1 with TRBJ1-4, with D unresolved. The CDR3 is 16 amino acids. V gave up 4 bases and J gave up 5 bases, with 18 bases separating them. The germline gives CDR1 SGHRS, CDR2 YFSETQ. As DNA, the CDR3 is TGCGCCAGCAGCACCGAATTAAACCTGGGAAATGAAAAACTGTTTTTT. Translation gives CASSTELNLGNEKLFF.

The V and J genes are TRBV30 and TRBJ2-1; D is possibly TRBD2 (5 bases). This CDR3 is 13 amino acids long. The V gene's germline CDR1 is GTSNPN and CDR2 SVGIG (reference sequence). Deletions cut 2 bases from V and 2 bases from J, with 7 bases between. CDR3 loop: CAWSPGTYNEQFF. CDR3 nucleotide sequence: TGTGCCTGGAGTCCCGGGACCTACAATGAGCAGTTCTTC.

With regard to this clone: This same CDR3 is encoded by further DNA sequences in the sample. CDR3 nucleotide sequence: TGTGCCAGCAGCGATGGGACAGCCTACGAGCAGTACTTC. Protein product: CASSDGTAYEQYF. V gene TRBV7-9 combines with J gene TRBJ2-7, with 7 positions matching TRBD1. The CDR3 spans 13 residues. In germline, CDR1 is SEHNR, CDR2 FQNEAQ (reference sequence). The V segment lost 5 bases and the J segment 2 bases; nucleotides outside the gene matches: 3.

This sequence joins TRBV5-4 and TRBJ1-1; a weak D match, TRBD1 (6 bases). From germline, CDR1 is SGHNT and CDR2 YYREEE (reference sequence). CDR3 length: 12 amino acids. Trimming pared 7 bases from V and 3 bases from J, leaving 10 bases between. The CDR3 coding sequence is TGTGCCAGCGGCCGACAGGACACTGAAGCTTTCTTT. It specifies CASGRQDTEAFF.

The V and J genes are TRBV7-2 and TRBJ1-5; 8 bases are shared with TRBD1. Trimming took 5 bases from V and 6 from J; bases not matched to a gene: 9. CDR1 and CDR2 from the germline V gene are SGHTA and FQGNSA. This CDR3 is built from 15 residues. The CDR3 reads CASSVGTGEGQPQHF. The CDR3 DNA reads TGTGCCAGCAGCGTAGGGACAGGAGAGGGTCAGCCCCAGCATTTT.

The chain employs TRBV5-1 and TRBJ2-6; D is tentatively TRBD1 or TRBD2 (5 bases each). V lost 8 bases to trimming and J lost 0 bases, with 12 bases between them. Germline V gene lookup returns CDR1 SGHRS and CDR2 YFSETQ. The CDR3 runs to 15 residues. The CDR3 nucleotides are TGCGCCAGATCCCCGAGGGGCTCTGGGGCCAACGTCCTGACTTTC. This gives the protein CARSPRGSGANVLTF.

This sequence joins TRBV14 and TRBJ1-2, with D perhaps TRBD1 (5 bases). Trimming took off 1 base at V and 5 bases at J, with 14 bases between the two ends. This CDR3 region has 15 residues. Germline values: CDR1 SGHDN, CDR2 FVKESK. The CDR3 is CASSQARGREYGYTF. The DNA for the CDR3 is TGTGCCAGCAGCCAAGCCCGGGGCAGGGAGTATGGCTACACCTTC.

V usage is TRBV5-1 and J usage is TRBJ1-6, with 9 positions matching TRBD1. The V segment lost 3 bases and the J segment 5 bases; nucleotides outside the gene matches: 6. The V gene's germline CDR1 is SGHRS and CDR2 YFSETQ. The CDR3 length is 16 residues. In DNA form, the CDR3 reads TGCGCCAGCAGCTACGGCGGGACAGGGAATAATTCACCCCTCCACTTT. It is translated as CASSYGGTGNNSPLHF.

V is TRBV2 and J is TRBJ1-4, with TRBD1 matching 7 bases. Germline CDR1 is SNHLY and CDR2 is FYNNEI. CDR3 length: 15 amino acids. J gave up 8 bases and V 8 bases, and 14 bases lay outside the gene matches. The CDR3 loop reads CASEDRISVGEKLFF. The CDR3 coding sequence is TGTGCCAGCGAGGACAGGATAAGTGTAGGGGAAAAACTGTTTTTT.

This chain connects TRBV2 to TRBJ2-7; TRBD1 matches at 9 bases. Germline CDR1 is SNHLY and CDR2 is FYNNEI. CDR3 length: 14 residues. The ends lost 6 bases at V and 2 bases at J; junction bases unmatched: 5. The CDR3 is CASRTGTGTYEQYF. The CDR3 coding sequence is TGTGCCAGCAGAACCGGGACAGGGACCTACGAGCAGTACTTC.